Below, 4 T cell receptor beta chains from the same sample are listed, as sequenced in a study of blood T cells in healthy people across ages. It was with a sample-barcoded 5' primer and a J-beta primer mix that a second PCR of roughly 6 to 11 cycles was run. TCRdb reprocessed the 5' RACE reads via MiXCR and lists one record per CDR3 protein. The profile shows 1.5 million or so distinct CDR3 sequences, roughly two fifths of them singletons. Sequenced input: blood. Source of these receptors: a young woman in good health.

This chain links TRBV25-1 with TRBJ2-3; 11 bases map to TRBD2. The CDR3 totals 16 residues. After removal of 10 bases from V and 0 bases from J, the junction contained 9 bases not matched to a gene. From germline, CDR1 is MGHDK and CDR2 SYGVNS. The CDR3 protein is CATTRTSGLSTDTQYF. CDR3 DNA sequence: TGTGCCACCACAAGGACTAGCGGGTTGAGCACAGATACGCAGTATTTT.

The chain is built from TRBV12-3 or TRBV12-4 and TRBJ2-5, with 9 positions matching TRBD2. With V trimmed by 6 bases and J by 4 bases, 9 bases remained unmatched. The CDR3 extends over 15 amino acids. The CDR3 is CASSFSGGVSETQYF. Here the CDR3 DNA reads TGTGCCAGCAGCTTTAGCGGGGGAGTTTCAGAGACCCAGTACTTC.

There are a few counts of this clonotype. The chain joins TRBV3-1 to TRBJ1-1; possible D gene TRBD1, 6 bases. The CDR3 has 14 amino acids. Germline-derived CDR1 and CDR2 are LGHDT and YNNKEL (reference sequence). V lost 3 bases and J lost 4, with 12 bases in between. The CDR3 DNA reads TGTGCCAGCAGCCACTGGGACAAGGGCACTGAAGCTTTCTTT. Translating it yields CASSHWDKGTEAFF.

This clonotype has a handful of counts. The genes are TRBV11-2 and TRBJ2-1; D unclear. The CDR3 length is 15 residues. Per germline, CDR1 SGHAT and CDR2 FQNNGV. Between the trimmed V and J ends, which lost 1 base and 6 bases, there was a span of 13 bases. This CDR3 is CASSLGALSLNEQFF. CDR3 in DNA: TGTGCCAGCAGCTTAGGAGCCCTCAGCCTCAATGAGCAGTTCTTC.